This TCR beta chain was recovered during a study of shared clonotypes between healthy human individuals. Study-wide findings and caveats: Rarefaction showed that sequencing of sorted subsets was incomplete (despite large depth).

Only in-frame clones appear in the TCRdb table, and some are missing; sequencing was by immunoSEQ multiplex PCR. Of approximately 640,000 clones detected, 90% appear once; the ten largest clones hold 30% to 40%. As concerns this clone: Its matching antigen is unknown.

V gave up 5 bases and J gave up 0 bases; unmatched junction bases: 16. The CDR3 contains 22 residues. In germline, CDR1 is SNHLY, CDR2 FYNNEI. The source material was memory CD8+ T cells from PBMCs. The subset: CD45RO+ cells pooled with CCR7-negative TemRA cells. This sequence joins TRBV2 and TRBJ2-2, with TRBD2 matching 15 bases. This TCR derives from a man aged 18 to 29 in good health. Some clones in this sample may be carry-over from other donors' samples. The CDR3 loop reads CASSHLYVGTSGRITNTGELFF. The CDR3 DNA reads TGTGCCAGCAGTCACTTATATGTCGGGACTAGCGGGAGGATAACGAACACCGGGGAGCTGTTTTTT.